One and the same sample provided the 7 T cell receptor beta chains below, sequenced in a study of response to subunit inactivated influenza vaccine. TCRdb called the RT-PCR reads again in MiXCR, with one record for every CDR3 protein. This table has just under 550,000 distinct CDR3 sequences, approximately 24% appearing once. This same sample was also taken into another study, of T cells expressing NK-cell markers. As reported in that work: The TCR beta cDNA came from 5'RACE template switching with UMIs.

Source: CD4+ T cells sorted from PBMCs, taken 11 to 12 days after vaccination. These receptors originate from a man aged 50 to 60 who received an inactivated influenza vaccine.

V is TRBV28 and J is TRBJ2-1; the match to TRBD2 covers 7 bases. Germline V CDR1 and CDR2: MDHEN, SYDVKM. The J segment lost 1 base and the V segment lost 3 bases, leaving 12 bases of the junction unmatched. This CDR3 comprises 18 residues. The CDR3 protein is CASSLSSGMPRSYNEQFF. Written as DNA, the CDR3 is TGTGCCAGCAGTTTGTCTAGCGGAATGCCTAGGTCCTACAATGAGCAGTTCTTC. The complete variable domain, with remaining parts taken from reference TRBV28 and TRBJ2-1, reads DVKVTQSSRYLVKRTGEKVFLECVQDMDHENMFWYRQDPGLGLRLIYFSYDVKMKEKGDIPEGYSVSREKKERFSLILESASTNQTSMYLCASSLSSGMPRSYNEQFFGPGTRLTVL.

The gene calls are TRBV10-3 and TRBJ2-1; possible D gene TRBD2, 5 bases. CDR1 ENHRY and CDR2 SYGVKD come from the germline V gene. V was shortened by 2 bases and J by 4 bases, with 12 bases between the two germline ends. The CDR3 spans 15 residues. The CDR3 spells CAISERSGVYNEQFF. The CDR3 DNA follows: TGTGCCATCAGTGAGAGGAGCGGAGTTTACAATGAGCAGTTCTTC.

The CDR3 DNA is TGTGCCACCAGTGATGCGACTAGTTTACGAGAGACCCAGTACTTC. As protein: CATSDATSLRETQYF. The chain combines TRBV24-1 with TRBJ2-5, with D possibly matching TRBD2 (6 bases). The CDR3 loop spans 15 amino acids. With 3 bases removed from V and 4 bases from J, the gap between germline ends came to 14 bases. Germline V gives CDR1 KGHDR, CDR2 SFDVKD.

Only a few counts were recorded for this clonotype. V usage is TRBV7-2 and J usage is TRBJ1-4; D ambiguous. V was clipped by 1 base and J by 6 bases, with 9 bases between them. Germline V gene sequence: CDR1 SGHTA, CDR2 FQGNSA. This CDR3 comprises 14 residues. CDR3 loop: CASSLENRDEKLFF. The CDR3 DNA follows: TGTGCCAGCAGCTTAGAAAACAGAGATGAAAAACTGTTTTTT. The full variable domain, rest sourced from reference TRBV7-2 and TRBJ1-4, is GAGVSQSPSNKVTEKGKDVELRCDPISGHTALYWYRQSLGQGLEFLIYFQGNSAPDKSGLPSDRFSAERTGGSVSTLTIQRTQQEDSAVYLCASSLENRDEKLFFGSGTQLSVL.

This clonotype was found a few times. J is TRBJ2-7 and V is TRBV20-1, with TRBD2 identical over 7 bases. There are 13 residues in the CDR3. The trim removed 3 bases at V and 3 bases at J, leaving 5 bases unmatched. Germline loops: CDR1 DFQATT, CDR2 SNEGSKA (reference sequence). CDR3 loop: CSASDGGNYEQYF. CDR3 coding DNA: TGCAGTGCTAGTGACGGGGGGAACTACGAGCAGTACTTC.

The chain uses TRBV4-3 and TRBJ1-3; the D is unclear. Trimming removed 1 base from V and 5 bases from J, with 6 bases in between. Germline V gene sequence: CDR1 LGHNA, CDR2 YSLEER. CDR3 length: 13 amino acids. In DNA form, the CDR3 reads TGCGCCAGCAGCCAAGCCCGCAGAAACACCATATATTTT. Translated, it gives CASSQARRNTIYF.

V is TRBV19 and J is TRBJ1-1; D not resolved. Per germline, CDR1 LNHDA and CDR2 SQIVND (reference sequence). V was trimmed by 6 bases and J by 1 base, leaving 12 bases between them. The CDR3 sequence is 14 residues long. The CDR3 nucleotides read TGTGCCAGTAGACGCCCGGGGAAGAACACTGAAGCTTTCTTT. Translating it yields CASRRPGKNTEAFF.